Each of the 19 T cell receptor beta chains below was sequenced from the same sample in a study of blood T cell repertoires in COVID-19. Measured with immunoSEQ multiplex PCR; TCRdb has only the in-frame clones, and not every one. Of about 280,000 clones listed, roughly 80% were seen once; the top ten hold approximately 5%. Sequencing was carried out using PBMCs or T cells enriched from blood (not recorded which). These receptors all stem from a man aged 40-50 years who had been exposed to COVID-19.

This rearrangement joins TRBV6-5 to TRBJ2-7; 8 positions match TRBD2. Germline values: CDR1 MNHEY, CDR2 SVGAGI. The CDR3 loop spans 14 amino acids. After removal of 7 bases from V and 6 bases from J, the junction contained 11 bases not matched to a gene. The chain's CDR3 is CASTPGGSRGEQYF. In nucleotides, the CDR3 is TGTGCCAGCACGCCGGGAGGGAGCAGGGGCGAGCAGTACTTC.

V is TRBV4-1 and J is TRBJ1-5; D uncertain. CDR3 length: 15 residues. V lost 0 bases, J lost 7 bases, and 13 bases lay in between. The germline V gene encodes CDR1 MGHRA and CDR2 YSYEKL. As DNA, the CDR3 is TGCGCCAGCAGCCAAGATATACTCCTAGGCCAGCCCCAGCATTTT. Encoded protein: CASSQDILLGQPQHF.

The sample holds many counts of this clone. V usage is TRBV24-1 and J usage is TRBJ1-5; D gene ambiguous. Germline V gene lookup returns CDR1 KGHDR and CDR2 SFDVKD. The CDR3 covers 16 residues. Deletions cut 2 bases from V and 3 bases from J, with 13 bases between. As DNA, the CDR3 is TGTGCCACCAGTGATTCAATCGACGGGTACAATCAGCCCCAGCATTTT. It specifies CATSDSIDGYNQPQHF.

The V gene is TRBV19, the J gene TRBJ1-5; 7 nucleotides align to TRBD1. Per germline, CDR1 LNHDA and CDR2 SQIVND (reference sequence). J was trimmed by 8 bases and V by 5 bases; bases with no gene match: 6. The CDR3 extends over 13 amino acids. The CDR3 nucleotides read TGTGCCAGTAGTGAACACAGGGGAGAGCCCCAGCATTTT. As protein: CASSEHRGEPQHF.

The rearrangement links TRBV10-3 to TRBJ2-5; D uncertain. V was clipped by 10 bases and J by 2 bases, with 8 bases between them. The germline CDR1 and CDR2 sequences are ENHRY and SYGVKD. The CDR3 loop spans 11 amino acids. The CDR3 region is CATGTQETQYF. Written as DNA, the CDR3 is TGTGCCACGGGTACGCAAGAGACCCAGTACTTC.

The chain couples TRBV19 to TRBJ1-4; TRBD1 agrees at 9 bases. Germline-derived CDR1 and CDR2 are LNHDA and SQIVND (reference sequence). The CDR3 has 15 amino acids. Losses at the gene ends were 7 bases for V and 9 bases for J; bases not matched to a gene: 12. The CDR3 reads CASTQGGTGKKKLFF. The DNA of the CDR3 is TGTGCCAGTACCCAGGGAGGGACAGGGAAGAAAAAACTGTTTTTT. The whole variable domain, filled in from reference TRBV19 and TRBJ1-4, reads DGGITQSPKYLFRKEGQNVTLSCEQNLNHDAMYWYRQDPGQGLRLIYYSQIVNDFQKGDIAEGYSVSREKKESFPLTVTSAQKNPTAFYLCASTQGGTGKKKLFFGSGTQLSVL.

This clone was detected a few times. The chain employs TRBV5-4 and TRBJ2-7, with 9 nucleotides matching TRBD2. The CDR3 loop spans 16 amino acids. Germline V gives CDR1 SGHNT, CDR2 YYREEE (reference sequence). J lost 2 bases, V lost 4 bases, and 10 bases had no gene match. CDR3 coding DNA: TGTGCCAGCAGCCCCGAGACTAGCGGCCTAGCCTACGAGCAGTACTTC. Its protein is CASSPETSGLAYEQYF.

The V and J genes are TRBV12-3 or TRBV12-4 and TRBJ2-1; TRBD1 is a possible D gene (6 bases). The CDR3 sequence is 12 residues long. V was trimmed by 3 bases and J by 13 bases, leaving 13 bases between them. The CDR3 nucleotides read TGTGCCAGCAGTTTGCCGGGACAACAACAGTTCTTC. It translates to CASSLPGQQQFF.

The genes are TRBV5-1 and TRBJ1-5, with a tentative D call TRBD1 (5 bases). Germline-derived CDR1 and CDR2 are SGHRS and YFSETQ. Trimming took 0 bases from V and 1 from J, leaving 11 bases between them. The CDR3 has 16 residues. This chain's CDR3 is CASSLGSGGSNQPQHF. CDR3 sequence (DNA): TGCGCCAGCAGCTTGGGGTCGGGGGGAAGCAATCAGCCCCAGCATTTT.

Here the CDR3 reads CASSPSPFQEQYF. DNA of the CDR3: TGTGCCAGCAGCCCTAGCCCCTTCCAAGAGCAGTACTTC. The J gene is TRBJ2-7, the V gene TRBV5-4; perhaps TRBD2 as D (5 bases). V was trimmed by 4 bases and J by 7 bases, leaving 15 bases between them. Germline V lookup: CDR1 SGHNT, CDR2 YYREEE (reference sequence). This CDR3 spans 13 amino acids.

The V gene is TRBV7-9, the J gene TRBJ2-1; D uncertain. The V gene lost 5 bases and the J gene lost 9 bases, with 11 bases spanning the gap. Looked up from germline, CDR1 is SEHNR and CDR2 is FQNEAQ (reference sequence). The CDR3 totals 12 residues. The CDR3 sequence: CASSPISSEQFF. The CDR3, as DNA: TGTGCCAGCAGCCCGATCTCCAGTGAGCAGTTCTTC.

The V call is TRBV5-1, the J call TRBJ2-3, with D possibly TRBD1 on 6 matching bases. The CDR3 spans 13 residues. Germline V gene lookup returns CDR1 SGHRS and CDR2 YFSETQ. The germline V and J ends were trimmed by 7 bases and 0 bases, with 9 bases remaining between them. CDR3 sequence reads: CASRQGSTDTQYF. CDR3 DNA: TGCGCCAGCCGGCAGGGGAGCACAGATACGCAGTATTTT.

V is TRBV27 and J is TRBJ2-7; D might be TRBD1 (7 bases). V shed 8 bases and J shed 4 bases, with 15 bases lying between them. Germline assignment: CDR1 MNHEY and CDR2 SMNVEV (reference sequence). CDR3 length: 13 residues. CDR3 bases: TGTGCCAGCCGTTGGGCAGGGGGGTACGAGCAGTACTTC. Encoded protein: CASRWAGGYEQYF.

The chain is built from TRBV3-1 (or the pseudogene TRBV3-2) and TRBJ2-7, with unresolved D. With 1 base removed from V and 2 bases from J, the gap between germline ends came to 9 bases. The CDR3 extends over 14 amino acids. CDR1 is LGHDT, CDR2 YNNKEL, per germline (reference sequence). In nucleotides, the CDR3 is TGTGCCAGCAGCCAAGGAAACATCCCCTACGAGCAGTACTTC. Its protein is CASSQGNIPYEQYF.

V is TRBV4-1 and J is TRBJ2-7; weak D call: TRBD1 (6 bases). This CDR3 spans 15 amino acids. The ends were cut back, 2 bases at V and 0 bases at J, with 11 bases in the middle. CDR1 and CDR2 from the germline V gene are MGHRA and YSYEKL. This CDR3 reads CASSQSATGSYEQYF. CDR3 in DNA: TGCGCCAGCAGCCAAAGCGCGACAGGCTCCTACGAGCAGTACTTC.

The chain combines TRBV5-1 with TRBJ2-7; 9 bases match TRBD1. Germline V gene sequence: CDR1 SGHRS, CDR2 YFSETQ. The trim removed 4 bases at V and 2 bases at J, leaving 7 bases unmatched. The CDR3 extends over 15 amino acids. In nucleotides, the CDR3 is TGCGCCAGCAGCCCTGGCGGGACAGGGCCCTACGAGCAGTACTTC. Translation gives CASSPGGTGPYEQYF.

This clone was detected once. CDR3 DNA sequence: TGTGCCAGCAGTTTATCCCGGGACGGGAGCTGGGGCTACACCTTC. Translation gives CASSLSRDGSWGYTF. The V call is TRBV27, the J call TRBJ1-2; maybe TRBD1 (5 bases). V was cut by 0 bases and J by 8 bases, with 16 bases left in between. Germline lookup yields CDR1 MNHEY and CDR2 SMNVEV (reference sequence). The length of the CDR3 is 15 residues.

The chain combines TRBV3-1 (or the pseudogene TRBV3-2) with TRBJ1-2; no definite D call. Germline V gene lookup returns CDR1 LGHDT and CDR2 YNNKEL (reference sequence). The CDR3 runs to 12 residues. V shed 1 base and J shed 6 bases, with 6 bases lying between them. CDR3 DNA sequence: TGTGCCAGCAGCCAAGGTCCCGATGGCTACACCTTC. Its translation: CASSQGPDGYTF.

The chain employs TRBV2 and TRBJ2-2; 11 nucleotides match TRBD2. Germline V gives CDR1 SNHLY, CDR2 FYNNEI. The junction had 8 bases not matched to a gene; V was cut back by 6 bases and J by 5 bases. The CDR3 length is 16 residues. The CDR3 reads CASSTGTSGLTGELFF. The CDR3 DNA reads as TGTGCCAGCAGCACTGGGACTAGCGGATTGACCGGGGAGCTGTTTTTT.